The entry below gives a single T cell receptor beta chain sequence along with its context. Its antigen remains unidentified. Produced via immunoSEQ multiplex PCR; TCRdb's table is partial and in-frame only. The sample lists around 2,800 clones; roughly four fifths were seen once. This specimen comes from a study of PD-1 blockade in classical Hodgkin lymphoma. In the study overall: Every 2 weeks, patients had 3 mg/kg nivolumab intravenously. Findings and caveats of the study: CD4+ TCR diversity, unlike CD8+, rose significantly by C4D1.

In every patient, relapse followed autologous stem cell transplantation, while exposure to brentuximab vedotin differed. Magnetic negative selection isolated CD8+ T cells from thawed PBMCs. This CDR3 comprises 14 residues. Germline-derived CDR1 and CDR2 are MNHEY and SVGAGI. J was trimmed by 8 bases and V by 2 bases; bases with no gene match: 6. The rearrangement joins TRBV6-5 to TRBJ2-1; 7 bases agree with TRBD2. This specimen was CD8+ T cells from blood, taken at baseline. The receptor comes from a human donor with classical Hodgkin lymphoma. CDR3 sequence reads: CASSYASGGYEQFF. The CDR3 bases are TGTGCCAGCAGTTACGCTAGCGGAGGCTATGAGCAGTTCTTC.